This TCR beta chain is drawn from a study of Graves' ophthalmopathy and Graves' hyperthyroidism. This CDR3 is 14 amino acids long. Trimming cost V 7 bases and J 4 bases, with 16 bases left between them. CDR1 is LGHNA, CDR2 YNFKEQ, per germline. Hyperthyroidism is called stable when no ophthalmopathy develops within 18 months of follow-up. Uncontrolled infections, other autoimmune diseases, pregnancy or lactation barred patients from enrollment. Diagnosis relied on clinical symptoms, serum thyroxine, TRAb, thyroid ultrasound and orbital computed tomography. From fresh peripheral blood, under 12 ml in volume, the PBMCs were obtained. From RNA, the CDR3 regions of TCR beta chains were amplified and sequenced. Investigators did first-round RT-PCR with HTBI primers, then second-round multiplex PCR. TCRdb analysed the multiplex PCR reads with MiXCR anew, one entry per CDR3 protein. Among some 360,000 distinct CDR3 sequences listed, roughly a sixth were seen once.

This clonotype was seen more than once but under ten times. Sequenced: peripheral blood. The chain has TRBV4-2 and TRBJ1-1; D is unresolved. The TCR was taken from an adult woman with stable Graves' hyperthyroidism. The CDR3 coding sequence is TGTGCCAGCAACAAACCTGGGGTCCGCACTGAAGCTTTCTTT. Translated, it gives CASNKPGVRTEAFF.